The 29 T cell receptor beta chains below were found in one sample sequenced in a study of cytotoxic CD8 clonotypes in ibrutinib-treated CLL. Profiling relied on immunoSEQ multiplex PCR, and the TCRdb table lists in-frame clones only, not all of them. The table shows 80,000 to 95,000 clones, with roughly 83% occurring only once. The sequenced sample was PBMCs, obtained after 12 months of ibrutinib treatment. The receptor set was obtained from a human donor with chronic lymphocytic leukemia.

The chain links TRBV19 to TRBJ2-7; TRBD1 might be the D (7 bases). Germline V lookup: CDR1 LNHDA, CDR2 SQIVND (reference sequence). The ends were cut back, 6 bases at V and 0 bases at J, with 12 bases in the middle. The CDR3 contains 14 residues. This CDR3 reads CASSVQGGSYEQYF. The CDR3 DNA sequence: TGTGCCAGTAGCGTGCAGGGGGGCTCCTACGAGCAGTACTTC.

J is TRBJ2-5 and V is TRBV4-2; D is possibly TRBD1 or TRBD2 (5 bases each). V lost 6 bases and J 0 bases, leaving 11 bases between the germline ends. There are 14 residues in the CDR3. CDR1 is LGHNA, CDR2 YNFKEQ, per germline. This CDR3 is CASSPGTYQETQYF. In DNA form, the CDR3 reads TGTGCCAGCAGTCCCGGGACGTACCAAGAGACCCAGTACTTC.

This clone has more than one count but fewer than ten. The gene calls are TRBV27 and TRBJ2-7; D call uncertain. CDR1 and CDR2 from the germline V gene are MNHEY and SMNVEV (reference sequence). The CDR3 covers 14 residues. Trimming shortened V by 5 bases and J by 2 bases, and 13 bases separated the two germline ends. The CDR3 DNA is TGTGCCAGCAGTCTGGCCGCCTCTCCCTACGAGCAGTACTTC. This gives the protein CASSLAASPYEQYF.

This chain links TRBV7-3 with TRBJ1-4; 7 nucleotides line up with TRBD1. CDR1 and CDR2 from the germline V gene are SGHTA and FQGTGA. The CDR3 has 13 amino acids. V trimming: 5 bases; J trimming: 8 bases; junction bases outside the gene matches: 5. CDR3 nucleotide sequence: TGTGCCAGCAGCGAGGGGGCCGGGGAAAAACTGTTTTTT. It codes for CASSEGAGEKLFF.

V gene TRBV11-2 combines with J gene TRBJ2-3, with 8 nucleotides matching TRBD2. The CDR3 is 14 amino acids. The V gene end was trimmed by 4 bases and the J gene end by 4 bases; junction bases not matched to a gene: 4. Germline loops: CDR1 SGHAT, CDR2 FQNNGV. DNA for the CDR3: TGTGCCAGCAGCTATGGACTAGCATCAGATACGCAGTATTTT. Protein sequence: CASSYGLASDTQYF.

The V and J genes are TRBV4-2 and TRBJ2-7; D call uncertain. CDR3 length equals 15 residues. V was cut by 0 bases and J by 2 bases, with 11 bases left in between. Germline CDR1 LGHNA, CDR2 YNFKEQ. The CDR3 is CASSQEGQPPYEQYF. CDR3 sequence (DNA): TGTGCCAGCAGCCAAGAAGGTCAGCCCCCCTACGAGCAGTACTTC.

CDR3 nucleotides: TGTGCCAGCACCGGAGGGGCAGGGACCCGGGATACGCAGTATTTT. As protein: CASTGGAGTRDTQYF. This sequence joins TRBV9 and TRBJ2-3; D perhaps matches TRBD2 (6 bases). The CDR3 covers 15 residues. The V end was cut by 6 bases, the J end by 6 bases, with 20 bases between. Germline lookup yields CDR1 SGDLS and CDR2 YYNGEE.

The table lists this clone with a few counts. The rearrangement joins TRBV5-1 to TRBJ2-7, with 7 positions matching TRBD1. This CDR3 is built from 14 residues. Germline CDR1 reads SGHRS; CDR2 reads YFSETQ. With 3 bases clipped from V and 5 bases from J, the junction kept 8 bases outside the gene matches. CDR3 residues: CASSSGQVAHEQYF. The DNA for the CDR3 is TGCGCCAGCAGCTCCGGACAGGTAGCCCACGAGCAGTACTTC.

V and J are TRBV7-6 and TRBJ2-3; D is unresolved. CDR3 size: 16 residues. Trimming took off 1 base at V and 8 bases at J, with 19 bases between the two ends. Germline lookup yields CDR1 SGHVS and CDR2 FNYEAQ. The CDR3 sequence is CASSLEGQALGGTQYF. The CDR3 nucleotides are TGTGCCAGCAGCTTAGAAGGGCAGGCCCTTGGTGGTACGCAGTATTTT.

The gene calls are TRBV19 and TRBJ1-5; D call uncertain. Germline V gene data show CDR1 as LNHDA and CDR2 as SQIVND (reference sequence). V was clipped by 0 bases and J by 4 bases, with 10 bases between them. The CDR3 length is 15 residues. The CDR3 coding sequence is TGTGCCAGTAGTATAGAGGAGGGTATGAATCAGCCCCAGCATTTT. It specifies CASSIEEGMNQPQHF.

This chain connects TRBV5-1 to TRBJ1-6, with D maybe TRBD1 (5 bases). Trimming pared 3 bases from V and 8 bases from J, leaving 15 bases between. The length of the CDR3 is 15 residues. Per the germline V gene, CDR1 is SGHRS and CDR2 is YFSETQ. CDR3 residues: CASSSSGPGDSPLHF. As DNA, the CDR3 is TGCGCCAGCAGCTCCTCAGGGCCTGGAGATTCACCCCTCCACTTT.

The chain has TRBV28 and TRBJ2-7; no firm D call. V was cut by 6 bases and J by 12 bases, with 18 bases left in between. The CDR3 length is 12 residues. Germline CDR1 is MDHEN and CDR2 is SYDVKM. CDR3 bases: TGTGCCAGCAGCCCCACGACCCGATCCTCGTACTTC. This translates into CASSPTTRSSYF.

This chain links TRBV28 with TRBJ2-1; D perhaps matches TRBD2 (5 bases). V shed 6 bases and J shed 7 bases, with 10 bases lying between them. The CDR3 is 12 residues long. Germline V gene sequence: CDR1 MDHEN, CDR2 SYDVKM. CDR3 DNA sequence: TGTGCCAGCAGCTCCGGGATTAATGAGCAGTTCTTC. Residues: CASSSGINEQFF.

The rearrangement uses TRBV6-5 and TRBJ1-2; the D is unclear. Looked up from germline, CDR1 is MNHEY and CDR2 is SVGAGI. This CDR3 region has 14 residues. The ends were cut back, 5 bases at V and 2 bases at J, with 12 bases in the middle. Here the CDR3 reads CASSTTTLNYGYTF. The CDR3, as DNA: TGTGCCAGCAGTACGACAACCTTAAACTATGGCTACACCTTC.

This clone was detected only once. The chain uses TRBV7-3 and TRBJ2-3; a weak D match, TRBD2 (5 bases). Germline CDR1 reads SGHTA; CDR2 reads FQGTGA. The length of the CDR3 is 14 residues. V was cut by 2 bases and J by 5 bases, with 11 bases left in between. CDR3 amino acids: CASSLLGVGDTQYF. CDR3 DNA: TGTGCCAGCAGCTTATTGGGAGTAGGAGATACGCAGTATTTT.

The chain employs TRBV28 and TRBJ1-4; TRBD1 might be the D (6 bases). V was shortened by 8 bases and J by 5 bases, with 15 bases between the two germline ends. Germline CDR1 MDHEN, CDR2 SYDVKM. The CDR3 extends over 14 amino acids. The CDR3 DNA reads TGTGCCAGCGGGTTCGGGGGCCTAAATGAAAAACTGTTTTTT. Amino acid sequence: CASGFGGLNEKLFF.

The chain is built from TRBV2 and TRBJ2-2; tentatively, D is TRBD1 (6 bases). The CDR3 loop spans 16 amino acids. CDR1 is SNHLY and CDR2 is FYNNEI in the germline V gene. The V and J ends lost 7 bases and 0 bases respectively, with 15 bases between them. The CDR3 sequence: CASTTQGAANTGELFF. The CDR3 nucleotides read TGTGCCAGCACCACACAGGGCGCCGCGAACACCGGGGAGCTGTTTTTT.

This clone has just one count. The CDR3 protein is CASRGRGPGTDTQYF. The CDR3, as DNA: TGTGCCAGCAGGGGCCGGGGCCCGGGCACAGATACGCAGTATTTT. V and J are TRBV6-5 and TRBJ2-3; D might be TRBD1 or TRBD2, each matching 5 bases. From germline, CDR1 is MNHEY and CDR2 SVGAGI. There are 15 residues in the CDR3. Trimming took 6 bases from V and 1 from J, leaving 14 bases between them.

The chain joins TRBV9 to TRBJ2-2; 8 bases line up with TRBD1. CDR1 and CDR2 from the germline V gene are SGDLS and YYNGEE. The CDR3 contains 15 residues. V was clipped by 4 bases and J by 3 bases; unmatched bases: 5. CDR3 coding DNA: TGTGCCAGCAGCCCTGGGACAGGCGACACCGGGGAGCTGTTTTTT. Translation gives CASSPGTGDTGELFF.

The chain is built from TRBV6-5 and TRBJ2-7; 9 bases are a match to TRBD1. The CDR3 covers 13 residues. V gave up 9 bases and J gave up 0 bases; unmatched junction bases: 3. From germline, CDR1 is MNHEY and CDR2 SVGAGI. CDR3 amino acids: CASTGGSSYEQYF. In DNA, the CDR3 is TGTGCCAGTACAGGGGGCAGCTCCTACGAGCAGTACTTC.

J is TRBJ2-1 and V is TRBV7-2; 12 nucleotides align to TRBD2. This CDR3 is built from 19 residues. The germline gives CDR1 SGHTA, CDR2 FQGNSA. V dropped 2 bases and J dropped 0; count of bases not matched to a gene: 8. The CDR3 bases are TGTGCCAGCAGCTTAAGGGGACTAGCGGGCCTAAGCTCCTACAATGAGCAGTTCTTC. Its protein is CASSLRGLAGLSSYNEQFF.

The V and J genes are TRBV7-2 and TRBJ2-7; no clear D gene. With 5 bases removed from V and 0 bases from J, the gap between germline ends came to 5 bases. Germline V gives CDR1 SGHTA, CDR2 FQGNSA. This CDR3 is 12 amino acids long. The CDR3 nucleotides read TGTGCCAGCAGCCAAAGCTCCTACGAGCAGTACTTC. It encodes CASSQSSYEQYF.

The rearrangement joins TRBV7-2 to TRBJ2-3, with 11 bases matching TRBD2. Germline trimming cut 2 bases from V and 0 bases from J; bases unmatched to any gene: 1. CDR3 length: 16 residues. The germline gives CDR1 SGHTA, CDR2 FQGNSA. The CDR3, as DNA: TGTGCCAGCAGCTTACGACTAGCGGGGAGCACAGATACGCAGTATTTT. This encodes CASSLRLAGSTDTQYF.

The V gene is TRBV7-3, the J gene TRBJ2-3, with 7 bases fitting TRBD2. V lost 4 bases, J lost 6 bases, and 10 bases stayed unmatched. Germline lookup yields CDR1 SGHTA and CDR2 FQGTGA. There are 15 residues in the CDR3. Written as DNA, the CDR3 is TGTGCCAGCAGCTCCCGCGGGGGAGCGGGGGATACGCAGTATTTT. Protein: CASSSRGGAGDTQYF.

J is TRBJ2-6 and V is TRBV2; 8 bases align to TRBD1. The CDR3 has 16 residues. The V and J ends lost 5 bases and 2 bases, in that order; junction bases with no gene match: 5. Per the germline V gene, CDR1 is SNHLY and CDR2 is FYNNEI. The CDR3 bases are TGTGCCAGCAGTCCCCAGACAGGGGCTGGGGCCAACGTCCTGACTTTC. It is translated as CASSPQTGAGANVLTF.

This chain connects TRBV7-2 to TRBJ2-7, with D perhaps TRBD1 or TRBD2 (5 bases each). The germline gives CDR1 SGHTA, CDR2 FQGNSA. The CDR3 loop spans 14 amino acids. V was trimmed by 1 base and J by 5 bases, leaving 12 bases between them. The CDR3 spells CASSLVSGPHEQYF. The CDR3 nucleotides are TGTGCCAGCAGCTTAGTTTCGGGGCCCCACGAGCAGTACTTC. Full variable domain (remainder filled in from reference TRBV7-2 and TRBJ2-7): GAGVSQSPSNKVTEKGKDVELRCDPISGHTALYWYRQSLGQGLEFLIYFQGNSAPDKSGLPSDRFSAERTGGSVSTLTIQRTQQEDSAVYLCASSLVSGPHEQYFGPGTRLTVT.

In this sample, this clone turned up a few times. The chain uses TRBV5-4 and TRBJ2-2; D call uncertain. Trimming cost V 2 bases and J 1 base, with 9 bases left between them. Germline V gene lookup returns CDR1 SGHNT and CDR2 YYREEE (reference sequence). The CDR3 length is 15 residues. CDR3 sequence: CASSLGWGNTGELFF. In DNA, the CDR3 is TGTGCCAGCAGCTTAGGTTGGGGGAACACCGGGGAGCTGTTTTTT.

The CDR3 nucleotides read TGTGCCAGCAGCCCCAGGACTAGCGGGAGAATAGAGACCCAGTACTTC. It encodes CASSPRTSGRIETQYF. This rearrangement joins TRBV5-4 to TRBJ2-5, with 13 nucleotides matching TRBD2. The CDR3 consists of 16 residues. Germline CDR1 reads SGHNT; CDR2 reads YYREEE (reference sequence). Trimming removed 4 bases from V and 4 bases from J; junction bases left unmatched: 7.

This clone came up a few times. The chain is built from TRBV29-1 and TRBJ2-7, with 11 positions matching TRBD1. The germline CDR1 and CDR2 sequences are SQVTM and ANQGSEA. The CDR3 has 13 residues. The trim removed 4 bases at V and 3 bases at J, leaving 2 bases unmatched. CDR3 sequence (DNA): TGCAGCGTTGGGGGACAGGGGGGCTACGAGCAGTACTTC. This codes for CSVGGQGGYEQYF.